This T cell receptor beta chain appears in the sequencing data of a study of blood T cell repertoires in COVID-19. As for the study in general: The United States, Italy and Spain were the sources of the acute and convalescent COVID-19 samples. PBMCs, B-cell-depleted T cells, or T cells were the source of the cDNA or gDNA that made up the material.

Methods used by the authors: The assay estimated nucleated cells by amplifying reference gene primers. The table came from immunoSEQ multiplex PCR; TCRdb's copy has only in-frame clones and leaves some out. V and J calls and clone size are given by that table; D and trimming were obtained from the DNA. The sample holds roughly 230,000 clones, nearly 90% seen once. This clone appeared a single time. Germline loops: CDR1 SNHLY, CDR2 FYNNEI. Trimming took 2 bases from V and 3 from J; bases not matched to a gene: 6. The CDR3 loop spans 15 amino acids. This sequence joins TRBV2 and TRBJ2-7; TRBD2 matches 8 bases. The source of this sequence is a woman aged 40 to 49 who had recovered from COVID-19. Specimen: peripheral blood. The CDR3 sequence is CASSEPVAGIYEQYF. The CDR3 DNA follows: TGTGCCAGCAGTGAACCTGTAGCGGGGATCTACGAGCAGTACTTC.